This T cell receptor beta chain stems from a study of blood T cell repertoires in COVID-19. Across the study: The United States, Italy and Spain supplied acute and convalescent COVID-19 samples.

Per the original methods: Amplification of reference gene primers provided the estimated nucleated cell counts. The protocol was immunoSEQ multiplex PCR, while the TCRdb copy is restricted to in-frame clones and leaves out a portion. For V, J and clone size, that table is used; D and trimming come from the DNA. The sample contains about 190,000 clones, less than 80% of which appear only once. The source is a man aged 45 to 65 who had recovered from COVID-19. Sequencing used peripheral blood.

CDR3 residues: CASSIQGNTEAFF. As DNA, the CDR3 is TGTGCCAGCAGCATACAGGGGAACACTGAAGCTTTCTTT. This chain uses TRBV9 with TRBJ1-1; TRBD1 might be the D (6 bases). V lost 4 bases and J lost 1, with 8 bases in between. The CDR3 runs 13 residues. The germline V gene has CDR1 SGDLS and CDR2 YYNGEE.